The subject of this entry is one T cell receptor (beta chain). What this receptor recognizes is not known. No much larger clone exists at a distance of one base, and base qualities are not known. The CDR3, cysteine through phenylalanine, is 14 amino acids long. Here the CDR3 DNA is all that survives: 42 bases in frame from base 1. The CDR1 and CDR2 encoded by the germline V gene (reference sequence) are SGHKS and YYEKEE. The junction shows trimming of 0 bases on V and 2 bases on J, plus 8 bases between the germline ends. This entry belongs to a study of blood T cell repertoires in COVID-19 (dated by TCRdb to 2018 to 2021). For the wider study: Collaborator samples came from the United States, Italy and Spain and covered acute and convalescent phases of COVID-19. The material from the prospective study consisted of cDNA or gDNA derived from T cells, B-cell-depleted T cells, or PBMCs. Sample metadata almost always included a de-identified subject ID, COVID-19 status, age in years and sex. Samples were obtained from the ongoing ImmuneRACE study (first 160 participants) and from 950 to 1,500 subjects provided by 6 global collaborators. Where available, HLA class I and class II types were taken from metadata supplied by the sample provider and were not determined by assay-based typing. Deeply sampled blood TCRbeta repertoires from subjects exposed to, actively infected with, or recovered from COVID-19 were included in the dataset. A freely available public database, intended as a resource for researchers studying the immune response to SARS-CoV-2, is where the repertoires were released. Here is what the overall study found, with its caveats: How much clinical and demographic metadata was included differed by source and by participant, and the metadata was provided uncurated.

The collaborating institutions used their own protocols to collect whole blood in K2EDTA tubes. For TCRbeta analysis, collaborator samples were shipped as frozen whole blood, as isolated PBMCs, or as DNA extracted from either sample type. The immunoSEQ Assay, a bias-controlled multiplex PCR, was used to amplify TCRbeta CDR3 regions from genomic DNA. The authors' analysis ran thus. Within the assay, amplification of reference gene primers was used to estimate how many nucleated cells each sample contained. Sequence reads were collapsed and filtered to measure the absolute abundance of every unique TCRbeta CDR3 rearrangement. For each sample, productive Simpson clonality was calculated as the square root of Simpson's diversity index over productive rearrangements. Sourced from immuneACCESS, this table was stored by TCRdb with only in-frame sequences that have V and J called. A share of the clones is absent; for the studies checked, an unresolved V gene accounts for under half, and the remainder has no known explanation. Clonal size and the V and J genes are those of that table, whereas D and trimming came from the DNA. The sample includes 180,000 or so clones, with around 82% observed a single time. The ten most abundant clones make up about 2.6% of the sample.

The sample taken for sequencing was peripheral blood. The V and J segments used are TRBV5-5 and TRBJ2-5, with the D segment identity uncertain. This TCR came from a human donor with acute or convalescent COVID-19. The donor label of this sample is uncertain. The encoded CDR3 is CASSLVLIQETQYF. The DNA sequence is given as TGTGCCAGCAGCTTGGTACTAATTCAAGAGACCCAGTACTTC.